Each of the 19 T cell receptor beta chains below was sequenced from the same sample in a study of blood T cell repertoires in COVID-19. Libraries were prepared by immunoSEQ multiplex PCR; TCRdb keeps only in-frame clonotypes and omits some of them. The sample includes 300,000 to 450,000 clones, approximately 87% seen only once; the top ten take approximately 1.3%. The sample was PBMCs or T cells enriched from blood (not recorded which). Source of these receptors: a young man who had recovered from COVID-19.

This clone came up once. The chain links TRBV28 to TRBJ2-5; the match to TRBD2 covers 9 bases. J gave up 7 bases and V 8 bases, and 17 bases lay outside the gene matches. This CDR3 is 16 amino acids long. Per the germline V gene, CDR1 is MDHEN and CDR2 is SYDVKM. CDR3 coding DNA: TGTGCCAGCTCCCTAGGGGTTAGCGGGGGAGTTGGGACCCAGTACTTC. Protein: CASSLGVSGGVGTQYF.

The J gene is TRBJ2-7, the V gene TRBV5-1, with TRBD1 matching over 9 bases. The germline V gene encodes CDR1 SGHRS and CDR2 YFSETQ. The V and J ends lost 3 bases and 3 bases, in that order; junction bases with no gene match: 4. The CDR3 is 14 amino acids. Written as DNA, the CDR3 is TGCGCCAGCAGCTCCCCGGGACAGGGCTACGAGCAGTACTTC. Translation: CASSSPGQGYEQYF.

The V call is TRBV5-1, the J call TRBJ2-7, with D maybe TRBD2 (5 bases). The CDR3 length is 13 residues. Trimming stripped 4 bases from V and 6 bases from J, with 14 bases between. Germline V gene lookup returns CDR1 SGHRS and CDR2 YFSETQ. Here the CDR3 reads CASSGPTSGEQYF. The CDR3 DNA follows: TGCGCCAGCAGCGGCCCGACGAGCGGCGAGCAGTACTTC.

This clone was seen a few times. The CDR3 loop is CASSVERSPNYGYTF. The DNA of the CDR3 is TGTGCCAGCAGCGTAGAACGGAGCCCTAACTATGGCTACACCTTC. The chain recombines TRBV9 with TRBJ1-2; no clear D gene. Trimming removed 0 bases at V and 0 bases at J, with 9 bases between. Germline CDR1 is SGDLS and CDR2 is YYNGEE. This CDR3 has 15 residues.

The chain employs TRBV7-9 and TRBJ2-7; 10 positions match TRBD1. The V gene's germline CDR1 is SEHNR and CDR2 FQNEAQ (reference sequence). This CDR3 has 16 residues. Germline trimming cut 4 bases from V and 6 bases from J; bases unmatched to any gene: 12. The CDR3 nucleotides are TGTGCCAGCAGCTCATTTTGGGACAGGGGTTACCCCGAGCAGTACTTC. It encodes CASSSFWDRGYPEQYF.

This clone has just a few counts. One junction end does not reproduce the germline sequence, and a read error may be involved. The rearrangement uses TRBV10-3 and TRBJ1-1; 8 bases map to TRBD1. The CDR3 covers 12 residues. From germline, CDR1 is ENHRY and CDR2 SYGVKD. CDR3 protein: CAISDPGTGLNF. The DNA for the CDR3 is TGTGCCATCAGTGACCCGGGGACAGGCTTAAATTTT.

The CDR3, as DNA: TGTGCCAGCAGCTCGGGACAGAACACTGAAGCTTTCTTT. Translated, it gives CASSSGQNTEAFF. J is TRBJ1-1 and V is TRBV11-2, with D possibly matching TRBD1 (6 bases). The V end was cut by 4 bases, the J end by 1 base, with 7 bases between. CDR1 is SGHAT and CDR2 is FQNNGV in the germline V gene. The CDR3 runs to 13 residues.

This clone showed up just once. The rearrangement uses TRBV4-1 and TRBJ1-1; tentatively, D is TRBD1 (5 bases). CDR3 length: 14 residues. V was cut by 4 bases and J by 12 bases, with 21 bases left in between. From germline, CDR1 is MGHRA and CDR2 YSYEKL. In DNA form, the CDR3 reads TGCGCCAGCAGCCCAGCGACCGGGACTCTTGTGACTTTCTTT. This encodes CASSPATGTLVTFF.

This rearrangement joins TRBV4-1 to TRBJ2-5, with TRBD2 matching over 7 bases. The CDR3 runs 14 residues. With 4 bases clipped from V and 6 bases from J, the junction kept 8 bases outside the gene matches. CDR1 is MGHRA and CDR2 is YSYEKL in the germline V gene. This chain's CDR3 is CASSREAGPKTQYF. CDR3 nucleotide sequence: TGCGCCAGCAGCCGAGAAGCGGGGCCGAAGACCCAGTACTTC.

This clone has only one observation. The chain is built from TRBV7-9 and TRBJ2-1; 13 bases are shared with TRBD2. The trim removed 5 bases at V and 6 bases at J, leaving 4 bases unmatched. The CDR3 has 15 residues. Germline V CDR1 and CDR2: SEHNR, FQNEAQ (reference sequence). The CDR3 bases are TGTGCCAGCAGCCCCGGACTAGCGGGGGTCAATGAGCAGTTCTTC. Residues: CASSPGLAGVNEQFF.

This clone was found a few times. The CDR3 DNA follows: TGTGCCAGCAGCATCCGGGGTCAACAAATGAACACTGAAGCTTTCTTT. Its protein is CASSIRGQQMNTEAFF. The V and J genes are TRBV9 and TRBJ1-1, with D hard to call. V was cut by 4 bases and J by 0 bases, with 16 bases left in between. The CDR3 extends over 16 amino acids. The V gene's germline CDR1 is SGDLS and CDR2 YYNGEE. Looking up the rest from reference TRBV9 and TRBJ1-1 gives the full variable domain: DSGVTQTPKHLITATGQRVTLRCSPRSGDLSVYWYQQSLDQGLQFLIQYYNGEERAKGNILERFSAQQFPDLHSELNLSSLELGDSALYFCASSIRGQQMNTEAFFGQGTRLTVV.

V and J are TRBV12-3 or TRBV12-4 and TRBJ2-1; D perhaps matches TRBD2 (6 bases). CDR3 length: 12 amino acids. V was pared by 6 bases and J by 8 bases, with 11 bases between. DNA for the CDR3: TGTGCCAGCAGGGCAACTAGCTATGAGCAGTTCTTC. It yields the protein CASRATSYEQFF.

This chain links TRBV5-1 with TRBJ2-5; TRBD2 matches at 9 bases. This CDR3 region has 17 residues. Germline V gene sequence: CDR1 SGHRS, CDR2 YFSETQ. With V trimmed by 0 bases and J by 0 bases, 6 bases remained unmatched. The CDR3 protein is CASSLVRQRGDQETQYF. DNA for the CDR3: TGCGCCAGCAGCTTGGTTCGCCAGCGGGGGGACCAAGAGACCCAGTACTTC.

The chain links TRBV7-9 to TRBJ1-2, with 12 bases matching TRBD1. CDR1 and CDR2 from the germline V gene are SEHNR and FQNEAQ (reference sequence). The CDR3 contains 15 residues. Trimming removed 5 bases from V and 4 bases from J; junction bases left unmatched: 5. CDR3: CASSRRDRGLYGYTF. Written as DNA, the CDR3 is TGTGCCAGCAGCCGCCGGGACAGGGGGCTCTATGGCTACACCTTC.

The chain recombines TRBV15 with TRBJ2-3; D call uncertain. Trimming removed 4 bases from V and 0 bases from J, with 8 bases in between. The CDR3 spans 14 residues. The germline V gene encodes CDR1 LNHNV and CDR2 YYDKDF (reference sequence). In DNA, the CDR3 is TGTGCCACCAGCATGGGCCGTAGCACAGATACGCAGTATTTT. Its protein is CATSMGRSTDTQYF. Complete variable domain (other parts from reference TRBV15 and TRBJ2-3): DAMVIQNPRYQVTQFGKPVTLSCSQTLNHNVMYWYQQKSSQAPKLLFHYYDKDFNNEADTPDNFQSRRPNTSFCFLDIRSPGLGDTAMYLCATSMGRSTDTQYFGPGTRLTVL.

V is TRBV5-5 and J is TRBJ2-7, with D possibly matching TRBD2 (5 bases). Trimming stripped 4 bases from V and 5 bases from J, with 7 bases between. The CDR3 is 11 amino acids. Germline CDR1 SGHKS, CDR2 YYEKEE (reference sequence). The CDR3: CASSPGDEQYF. The CDR3, as DNA: TGTGCCAGCAGCCCCGGGGACGAGCAGTACTTC.

This clone was seen a handful of times. This chain links TRBV6-1 with TRBJ1-2; TRBD1 agrees at 7 bases. The junction had 6 bases not matched to a gene; V was cut back by 3 bases and J by 5 bases. Germline-derived CDR1 and CDR2 are MNHNS and SASEGT. The CDR3 has 14 residues. The CDR3 DNA follows: TGTGCCAGCAGTGAGGGACAGCAGATATATGGCTACACCTTC. Its protein product is CASSEGQQIYGYTF.

The V call is TRBV5-1, the J call TRBJ2-7; tentatively, D is TRBD1 (7 bases). The CDR3 is 16 residues long. CDR1 is SGHRS and CDR2 is YFSETQ in the germline V gene. Trimming left V 2 bases short and J 1 base short, with 16 bases between. This CDR3 reads CASSFPEGQFSYEQYF. The CDR3 DNA sequence: TGCGCCAGCAGCTTTCCGGAGGGACAGTTTTCCTACGAGCAGTACTTC.

The chain employs TRBV6-1 and TRBJ1-3, with a possible D match to TRBD1 (6 bases). The CDR3 length is 14 residues. V lost 2 bases and J lost 6, with 11 bases in between. Germline V gives CDR1 MNHNS, CDR2 SASEGT. In DNA, the CDR3 is TGTGCCAGCAGTGAAATGCAGGGGTTAAACACCATATATTTT. Translated, it gives CASSEMQGLNTIYF.